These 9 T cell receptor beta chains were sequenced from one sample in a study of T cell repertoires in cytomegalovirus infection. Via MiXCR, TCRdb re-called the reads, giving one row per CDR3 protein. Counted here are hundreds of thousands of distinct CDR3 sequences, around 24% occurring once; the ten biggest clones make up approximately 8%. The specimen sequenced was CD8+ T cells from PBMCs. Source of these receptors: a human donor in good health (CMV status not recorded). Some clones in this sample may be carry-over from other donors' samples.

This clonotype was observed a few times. CDR3 bases: TGTGCCACCAGCAGAGTTGCGGCGAACACCGGGGAGCTGTTTTTT. The encoded protein is CATSRVAANTGELFF. V gene TRBV15 combines with J gene TRBJ2-2, with unresolved D. CDR1 is LNHNV and CDR2 is YYDKDF in the germline V gene (reference sequence). This CDR3 has 15 residues. V was shortened by 1 base and J by 0 bases, with 6 bases between the two germline ends.

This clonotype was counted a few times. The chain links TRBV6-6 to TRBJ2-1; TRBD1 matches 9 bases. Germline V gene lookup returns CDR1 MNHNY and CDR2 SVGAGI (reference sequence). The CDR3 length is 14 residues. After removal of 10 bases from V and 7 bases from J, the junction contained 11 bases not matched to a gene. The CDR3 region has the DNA TGTGCCACATGGACAGGGGAGACGAAGAATGAGCAGTTCTTC. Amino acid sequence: CATWTGETKNEQFF.

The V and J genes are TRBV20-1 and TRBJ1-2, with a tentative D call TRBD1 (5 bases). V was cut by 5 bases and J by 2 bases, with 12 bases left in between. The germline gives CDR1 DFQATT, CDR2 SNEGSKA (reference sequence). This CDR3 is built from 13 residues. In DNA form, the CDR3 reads TGCAGTGCTCCAGACAGTTTGAACTATGGCTACACCTTC. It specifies CSAPDSLNYGYTF.

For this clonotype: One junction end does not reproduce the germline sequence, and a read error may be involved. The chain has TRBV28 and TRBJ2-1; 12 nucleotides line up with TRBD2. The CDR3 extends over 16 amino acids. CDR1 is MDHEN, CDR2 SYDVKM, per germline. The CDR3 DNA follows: TGTGTCAGCAGTTTATGGCTAGCGGGGGGGGGCAATGAGCAGTTCTTC. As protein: CVSSLWLAGGGNEQFF.

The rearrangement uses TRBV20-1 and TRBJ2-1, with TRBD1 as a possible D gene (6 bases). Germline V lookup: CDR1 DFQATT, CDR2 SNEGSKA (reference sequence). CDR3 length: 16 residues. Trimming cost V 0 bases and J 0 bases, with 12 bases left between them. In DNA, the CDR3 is TGCAGTGCTAGAGATCCCCAGGGGAGCTCCTACAATGAGCAGTTCTTC. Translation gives CSARDPQGSSYNEQFF.

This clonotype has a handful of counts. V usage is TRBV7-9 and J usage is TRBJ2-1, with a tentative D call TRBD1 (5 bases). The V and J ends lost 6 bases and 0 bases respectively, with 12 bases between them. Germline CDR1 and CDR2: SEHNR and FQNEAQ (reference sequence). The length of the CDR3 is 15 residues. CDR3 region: CASRSPGPSYNEQFF. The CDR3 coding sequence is TGTGCCAGCAGGTCACCAGGGCCCTCCTACAATGAGCAGTTCTTC.

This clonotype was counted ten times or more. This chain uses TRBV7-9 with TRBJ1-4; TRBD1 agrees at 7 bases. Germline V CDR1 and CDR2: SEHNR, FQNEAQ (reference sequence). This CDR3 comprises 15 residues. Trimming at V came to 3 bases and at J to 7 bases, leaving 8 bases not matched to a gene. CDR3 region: CASSLKQGKSEKLFF. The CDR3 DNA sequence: TGTGCCAGCAGCTTGAAACAGGGGAAGTCTGAAAAACTGTTTTTT.

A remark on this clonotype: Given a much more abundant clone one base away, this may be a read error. CDR3 sequence (DNA): TGTGCCAGCACCCGAGGACTAGCGGGGGGTTGGCAAGAGACCCAGTACTTC. It translates to CASTRGLAGGWQETQYF. The rearrangement uses TRBV7-2 and TRBJ2-5; TRBD2 agrees at 14 bases. This CDR3 has 17 residues. The ends lost 7 bases at V and 2 bases at J; junction bases unmatched: 9. Germline values: CDR1 SGHTA, CDR2 FQGNSA.

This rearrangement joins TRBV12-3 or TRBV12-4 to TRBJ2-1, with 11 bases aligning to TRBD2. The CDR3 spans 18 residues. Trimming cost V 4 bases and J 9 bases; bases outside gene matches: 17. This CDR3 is CASSSWDLVAGGHPEQFF. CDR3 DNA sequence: TGTGCCAGCAGTTCCTGGGACTTAGTAGCGGGGGGGCATCCTGAGCAGTTCTTC.